The present TCR beta chain was sequenced within a study of blood T cell repertoires in COVID-19. Some clones are missing from TCRdb's copy, which holds only in-frame ones; the method was immunoSEQ multiplex PCR. This table holds over 150,000 clones, 90% found once. The CDR3 covers 15 residues. Germline CDR1 SEHNR, CDR2 FQNEAQ (reference sequence). V shed 2 bases, J shed 2 bases, and the junction held 6 bases outside the gene matches. The chain carries TRBV7-9 and TRBJ2-7; 7 nucleotides line up with TRBD1. The source of this sequence is a man in his fifties or sixties with acute or convalescent COVID-19. Input material: peripheral blood. The CDR3 DNA sequence: TGTGCCAGCAGCTTAAGGGGGCCGGCGACCTACGAGCAGTACTTC. Its translation: CASSLRGPATYEQYF.